In this sample, the clone carrying this T cell receptor (beta chain) turned up once. Its antigen remains unknown. The data belong to a study of cytomegalovirus exposure and HLA in healthy donors. Study results and caveats: Accurate prediction of HLA-A and HLA-B alleles (for most subjects) was reportedly achieved from TCR beta sequences.

The PCR had 60 Vbeta and 13 Jbeta primers. Only in-frame clones appear in the TCRdb table, and some are missing; sequencing was by immunoSEQ multiplex PCR. The sample lists some 190,000 clones; more than 70% were seen once. The CDR3 is 15 residues long. V lost 5 bases to trimming and J lost 4 bases, with 20 bases between them. Looked up from germline, CDR1 is SQVTM and CDR2 is ANQGSEA. The specimen was PBMCs. This receptor was identified in a girl aged 5 to 17 in good health and CMV-seropositive. The chain couples TRBV29-1 to TRBJ1-2; D is unclear. CDR3 sequence (DNA): TGCAGCGTTTATCTCCAGCTAGGCGTGATCTATGGCTACACCTTC. The encoded protein is CSVYLQLGVIYGYTF.